A single sample is the source of the 9 T cell receptor beta chains below, sequenced in a study of shared clonotypes between healthy human individuals. Assay: immunoSEQ multiplex PCR; the TCRdb copy retains only in-frame clones and omits some. The top ten hold around 0.38% of the sample, which has under 2.5 million clones, around 92% seen once. Sequencing was performed on naive CD4+ T cells from PBMCs. Stated subset: CD45RA+ positively selected. The receptors originated from a man between 18 and 35 years old in good health. Some clones in this sample may be carry-over from other donors' samples.

The rearrangement uses TRBV7-9 and TRBJ2-7, with D tentatively TRBD2 (5 bases). CDR1 is SEHNR and CDR2 is FQNEAQ in the germline V gene (reference sequence). The CDR3 covers 13 residues. Trimming pared 4 bases from V and 6 bases from J, leaving 13 bases between. The CDR3 DNA is TGTGCCAGCAGCTCCCTCCCGGGATCCGAGCAGTACTTC. This codes for CASSSLPGSEQYF.

V is TRBV4-1 and J is TRBJ2-5, with D tentatively TRBD1 or TRBD2 (7 bases each). Germline loops: CDR1 MGHRA, CDR2 YSYEKL. The V end lost 3 bases, the J end lost 4 bases, and 24 bases lay between the germline ends. The CDR3 is made up of 18 amino acids. CDR3 residues: CASSHRPQGRGIRETQYF. CDR3 nucleotides: TGCGCCAGCAGCCATAGGCCACAGGGGAGGGGTATACGAGAGACCCAGTACTTC.

In this sample, this clone turned up once. V gene TRBV5-1 combines with J gene TRBJ2-7; 12 bases agree with TRBD1. Germline assignment: CDR1 SGHRS and CDR2 YFSETQ. The J segment lost 4 bases and the V segment lost 2 bases, leaving 4 bases of the junction unmatched. The CDR3 contains 15 residues. The CDR3 sequence: CASSFGTGGKYEQYF. CDR3 sequence (DNA): TGCGCCAGCAGCTTTGGGACAGGGGGCAAGTACGAGCAGTACTTC. Looking up the rest from reference TRBV5-1 and TRBJ2-7 gives the full variable domain: KAGVTQTPRYLIKTRGQQVTLSCSPISGHRSVSWYQQTPGQGLQFLFEYFSETQRNKGNFPGRFSGRQFSNSRSEMNVSTLELGDSALYLCASSFGTGGKYEQYFGPGTRLTVT.

V gene TRBV28 combines with J gene TRBJ2-2; possibly TRBD2 for D (6 bases). This CDR3 contains 14 residues. Trimming took 6 bases from V and 4 from J, leaving 12 bases between them. Germline V gene sequence: CDR1 MDHEN, CDR2 SYDVKM. The CDR3, as DNA: TGTGCCAGCAGCCACTCGGGGGTCACCGGGGAGCTGTTTTTT. It encodes CASSHSGVTGELFF.

This clone came up once. The chain links TRBV7-2 to TRBJ2-7, with D possibly TRBD1 on 6 matching bases. The length of the CDR3 is 16 residues. The V end was cut by 3 bases, the J end by 0 bases, with 15 bases between. CDR1 and CDR2 (germline): SGHTA, FQGNSA. The CDR3 protein is CASSFQPTGGSYEQYF. The CDR3 DNA reads TGTGCCAGCAGCTTCCAACCGACAGGAGGCTCCTACGAGCAGTACTTC.

The V and J genes are TRBV6-4 and TRBJ1-5; D is ambiguous. V lost 6 bases and J lost 7, with 13 bases in between. Germline CDR1 reads MRHNA; CDR2 reads SNTAGT. The CDR3 runs 13 residues. The CDR3 DNA follows: TGTGCCAGCAGCCCGATGGGAGGGCAGCCCCAGCATTTT. This codes for CASSPMGGQPQHF.

This chain connects TRBV28 to TRBJ2-1, with D hard to call. The germline V gene encodes CDR1 MDHEN and CDR2 SYDVKM. V gave up 5 bases and J gave up 3 bases, with 17 bases separating them. The CDR3 has 16 residues. DNA for the CDR3: TGTGCCAGCAGTCAACCCGGACGCTACGACTACAATGAGCAGTTCTTC. It translates to CASSQPGRYDYNEQFF.

V is TRBV6-5 and J is TRBJ1-1, with D perhaps matching TRBD1 (6 bases). V was trimmed by 6 bases and J by 7 bases, leaving 9 bases between them. Germline-derived CDR1 and CDR2 are MNHEY and SVGAGI. The CDR3 spans 11 residues. CDR3 DNA: TGTGCCAGCAGACAGGGATTTGAAGCTTTCTTT. Protein sequence: CASRQGFEAFF.

This clone was observed once. V and J are TRBV18 and TRBJ2-7; the match to TRBD1 covers 7 bases. Germline CDR1 reads KGHSH; CDR2 reads LQKENI. The CDR3 sequence is 13 residues long. The V segment lost 8 bases and the J segment 2 bases; nucleotides outside the gene matches: 6. The chain's CDR3 is CASHSGGPYEQYF. The CDR3 DNA reads as TGTGCCAGCCATTCAGGGGGACCCTACGAGCAGTACTTC.